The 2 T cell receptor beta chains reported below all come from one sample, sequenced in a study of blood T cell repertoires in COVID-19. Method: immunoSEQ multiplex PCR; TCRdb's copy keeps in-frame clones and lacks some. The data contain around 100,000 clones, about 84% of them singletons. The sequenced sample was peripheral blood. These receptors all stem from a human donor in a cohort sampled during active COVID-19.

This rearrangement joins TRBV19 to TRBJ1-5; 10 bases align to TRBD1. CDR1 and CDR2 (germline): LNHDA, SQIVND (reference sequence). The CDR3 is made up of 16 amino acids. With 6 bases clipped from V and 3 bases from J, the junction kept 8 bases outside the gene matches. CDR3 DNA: TGTGCCAGTAGGGCCCGGGACAGGGGTAACAATCAGCCCCAGCATTTT. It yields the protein CASRARDRGNNQPQHF. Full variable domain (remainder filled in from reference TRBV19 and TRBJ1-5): DGGITQSPKYLFRKEGQNVTLSCEQNLNHDAMYWYRQDPGQGLRLIYYSQIVNDFQKGDIAEGYSVSREKKESFPLTVTSAQKNPTAFYLCASRARDRGNNQPQHFGDGTRLSIL.

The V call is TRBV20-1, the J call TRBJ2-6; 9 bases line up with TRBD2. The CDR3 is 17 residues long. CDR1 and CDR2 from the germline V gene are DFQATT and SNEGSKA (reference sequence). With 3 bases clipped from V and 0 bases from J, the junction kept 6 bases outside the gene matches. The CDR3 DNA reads TGCAGTGCTAGTCCCCTAGCGGGGTTCTCTGGGGCCAACGTCCTGACTTTC. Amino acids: CSASPLAGFSGANVLTF.